This T cell receptor (beta chain) was sequenced during a study of blood T cells in healthy people across ages. The CDR3 totals 14 residues. Germline V gene lookup returns CDR1 MNHEY and CDR2 SVGEGT. For the second PCR, which ran for roughly 6 to 12 cycles, a sample-barcoded 5' primer and a J-beta primer mix were used. MiXCR, applied by TCRdb to the 5' RACE reads, yields one record per CDR3 protein. Of about 1,500,000 distinct CDR3 sequences listed, 25% to 30% are singletons. This clonotype has a single count. Germline is not matched at one junction end, which may reflect a read error. The V call is TRBV6-2 or TRBV6-3, the J call TRBJ1-2, with D possibly matching TRBD1 (6 bases). This clonotype was obtained from a woman under 40 in good health. Input material: blood. The CDR3, as DNA: TGTGCCTGCAGTTACCGGGACATCAACTATGGCTACACCTTC. It is translated as CACSYRDINYGYTF.